The text below deals with one T cell receptor beta chain. The antigen is not known. This table comes from immunoSEQ multiplex PCR, and its TCRdb copy is limited to in-frame clones, with some not included. Here the sample spans about 350,000 clones, around 88% being singletons. The data were taken from a study of Ad26.COV2.S vaccination and SARS-CoV-2 variants. Background on the study: Enrolled in COV1001, the donor was in the Ad26.COV2.S trial arm, which received the vaccine.

CDR3 length equals 15 residues. V lost 2 bases, J lost 0 bases, and 8 bases lay in between. CDR1 and CDR2 (germline): MNHNS, SASEGT. Findings and limits, study-wide: Spike-specific TCR breadth was greater after Ad26.COV2.S than placebo. People who got the vaccine or the placebo had similar non-spike TCR breadth.

Indicated treatment: over 15 received Ad26.COV2.S at low or high dose, single or two shots; several received placebo; per-sample allocation not given. Repertoires come from day 63 after the first vaccine or placebo injection. The donor was a Boston adult aged 18-55 years. The chain joins TRBV6-1 to TRBJ1-3; D remains ambiguous. The source was peripheral blood, collected in a trial of Ad26.COV2.S vaccine versus placebo. This TCR was recovered from a person aged 18 to 65 who received the Ad26.COV2.S COVID-19 vaccine or a placebo. The CDR3 DNA is TGTGCCAGCAGTGAATACCCTAGCTCTGGAAACACCATATATTTT. Encoded protein: CASSEYPSSGNTIYF.